The present T cell receptor beta chain was sequenced within a study of shared clonotypes between healthy human individuals. Findings and caveats of the study: Genetic and exposure-history diversity was limited by the few donors. How much donors shared clonotypes was expected to be affected by sequencing depth.

After removal of 8 bases from V and 2 bases from J, the junction contained 15 bases not matched to a gene. Germline lookup yields CDR1 ENHRY and CDR2 SYGVKD. The CDR3 covers 17 residues. The deep-level immunoSEQ assay was used. Original analysis: Filtering differed because ImmunoSEQ produced junction-only sequences that carried no quality scores. TCRdb keeps only in-frame clones here, not all; method: immunoSEQ multiplex PCR. V and J calls and clone size are as listed in that table; D and trimming were resolved from the DNA. The sample holds about 470,000 clones, roughly 83% seen once. Regarding this clone: Its cognate antigen is unknown.

The TCR was taken from a woman between 40 and 50 years old in good health. Some clones in this sample may be carry-over from other donors' samples. Sequencing was performed on PBMCs. This chain connects TRBV10-3 to TRBJ2-3; 8 positions agree with TRBD2. The CDR3 sequence: CAIVVRTSGGTTDTQYF. CDR3 nucleotide sequence: TGTGCCATCGTGGTCAGGACCAGCGGGGGTACCACAGATACGCAGTATTTT.